The sequence of this TCR beta chain was determined in a study of regulatory T cells (dated by TCRdb to 2016 to 2019). As for the study more broadly: T-cell receptor beta repertoires of sorted regulatory, conventional CD4+ and CD8+ T cells were compared between CD3G-deficient patients and healthy controls.

For the multiplex PCR, 52 forward TRBV primers and 13 reverse TRBJ primers were used, and amplification bias was corrected with both assay-based and computational methods. Rearranged TRB loci were amplified from genomic DNA by multiplex PCR within the immunoSEQ assay. An Illumina HiSeq platform was used to sequence the TRB amplicons. As for the authors' bioinformatics: Custom algorithms error-filtered the raw sequences and aligned them to reference gene sequences, after which the immunoSEQ online tools were used for analysis. The frequencies of productive and nonproductive TRB rearrangements were evaluated among unique sequences as well as among total sequences. The likelihood of self-reactivity was estimated by examining two features, hydrophobicity and amino acid composition, of TRB CDR3 positions 6 and 7. Prism software was used to run t tests, Mann-Whitney tests or two-way ANOVA for comparisons between groups. TCRdb limited this immuneACCESS table to in-frame rearrangements with V and J called. A share of clones is missing; checked studies link under half to unresolved V genes, and the rest is unexplained. V, J and clone size are taken as reported in that table, and D and trimming were inferred from the DNA itself. The sample table holds 21,000 or so clones, of which 90% to 95% were seen once. Jointly, the top ten make up around 3.4% of the sample.

Taken from the germline V gene (reference sequence), the CDR1 and CDR2 loops are MNHNY and SVGAGI. The CDR3 runs 12 amino acids, cysteine and phenylalanine included. Just CDR3 DNA is preserved here, 36 bases in frame from base 1. The junction carries 12 bases between V and J, which are trimmed by 4 bases and 12 bases respectively. This clone was found once. Its antigen specificity is not known. No base quality values were provided; no much bigger clone lies one nucleotide off. What the work shows at the level of the full study, not this receptor alone: CD8+ T cells from patients showed a nonsignificant trend toward lower Shannon entropy than control CD8+ cells. In patients, repertoires had restricted unique TRB V-J pairs and skewed V and J gene usage, with regulatory T cells showing the most marked changes.

Evidence of autoimmunity was present in all CD3G-deficient patients, and the autoimmunity was more severe in two of the patients. Patients ranged from 2 to 39 years of age at testing and had reduced naive and increased memory CD4+ and CD8+ T-cell proportions. Five to seven individuals with CD3G deficiency were included in the patient group. An international network of physicians across the United States, Europe and Asia provided the patient samples and clinical data. Ficoll density separation was used to isolate peripheral blood mononuclear cells. CD3+ CD8+ CD4- T cells were isolated on a FACSAria cell sorter.

Sample: CD8+ T cells sorted from blood. This sequence uses TRBV6-6 and TRBJ2-2, with the D gene call left open. The clonotype was recovered from a child aged 2 to 9 with CD3G deficiency. The base sequence is TGTGCCAGCAGTTCCCCGACCCGGCAGCTGTTTTTT. It encodes CASSSPTRQLFF.